This T cell receptor (beta chain) came from a study of T cells in Graves' hyperthyroidism and ophthalmopathy. This clonotype came up many times. RNA transcripts gave rise to amplified TCR beta CDR3 regions. Primed by the HTBI set, a first-round RT-PCR was run on the TCR CDR3. TCRdb reanalysed the multiplex PCR reads using MiXCR and keeps one entry per CDR3 protein. The data hold about 570,000 distinct CDR3 sequences, with around 46% observed a single time. Trimming took 1 base from V and 0 from J, leaving 7 bases between them. CDR3 length equals 14 residues. Germline V gene sequence: CDR1 SGHRS, CDR2 YFSETQ.

This sequence was found in an adult woman with Graves' disease, either hyperthyroidism or ophthalmopathy (not recorded which). Sample: peripheral blood or thyroid tissue (not recorded which). This chain connects TRBV5-1 to TRBJ1-1; D unresolved. As DNA, the CDR3 is TGCGCCAGCAGCTTGATAGCCTTGAACACTGAAGCTTTCTTT. This gives the protein CASSLIALNTEAFF.